This T cell receptor beta chain was retrieved from a study of shared clonotypes between healthy human individuals (dated by TCRdb to the early 2020s). At the level of the whole study: The cohort included a few men and a couple of women between 18 and 49 years of age. To estimate repertoire size and how much clonotype sharing occurs between individuals, the study deeply sequenced the blood TCR repertoires of 5 or 6 healthy adults. Leukapheresis yielded between about 0.9 and 9 billion PBMCs per donor. Libraries were prepared and TCR repertoires were sequenced by different laboratories using diverse techniques, in order to increase sequencing depth and limit assay-specific biases.

From its cysteine to its phenylalanine, the CDR3 spans 20 amino acids. Only the CDR3 region is kept as DNA, spanning 60 bases read in frame from base 1. Taken from the germline V gene, the CDR1 and CDR2 loops are MGHRA and YSYEKL. Ends trimmed: V by 3 bases, J by 0 bases; bases unmatched to a gene: 17. Study-wide conclusions, independent of this receptor: Pairwise subsampling indicated that sequencing depth was expected to affect the degree of clonotype sharing among donors. Because the study included only a small number of donors, the genetic and exposure-history diversity represented was limited. Sampling was restricted to blood, and TCR repertoires in tissues likely differ from the TCR repertoires found in blood.

Using the deep immunoSEQ assay, multiplex PCR amplified TCR CDR3 regions from genomic DNA. Extracted genomic DNA from each cell subset was distributed evenly across all wells of several immunoSEQ 96-well plates, and each plate was treated as a replicate. For unsorted PBMC, approximately 300 ng of genomic DNA, equivalent to around 30,000 T cell genomes, went into each replicate PCR. Ten immunoSEQ deep assay plates were used to sequence unsorted PBMC genomic DNA. The purified libraries were quantified using a Qubit 3.0 fluorometer, sized with a Bioanalyzer 2100, and then quantified again using the KAPA Library Quantification kit. Every immunoSEQ 96-well plate was sequenced on a separate single-read 150-cycle Illumina NextSeq 550 flow cell. The original pipeline was this. Because only junctional sequences without quality scores were contained in the immunoSEQ output, filtering matching that applied to full-length reads could not be performed. To assign V/J genes and CDR3, sequences were annotated using PyIR, a Python wrapper for IgBLAST v1.9, with IMGT germline references. Reads were filtered out if the reads had weak V/J assignments (E-value above 1e-6), no CDR3, stop codons, out-of-frame junctions, or ambiguous translated residues. V3J clonotypes were defined by identical inferred V gene, J gene, and CDR3 amino acid sequence. The percentage overlap between two repertoires was calculated by dividing the number of shared unique clonotypes by the size of the smaller repertoire. RTK rarefaction, the Chao1 estimator, and Recon v2.1 estimates of unobserved clonotypes were used to assess repertoire richness. TCRdb stores this immuneACCESS table with in-frame sequences only. Part of the clones is absent; in the studies checked, under half of the shortfall reflects unresolved V genes, and no reason is known for the rest. D and trimming were read from the DNA, whereas the V and J calls and clone size are those reported in that table. For this sample the table gives about 510,000 clones, of which 60% to 80% were detected only once. The leading ten clones occupy around 12% of the sample.

This clone was recorded only once. No cognate antigen has been identified for it. Per-nucleotide qualities are absent, and no much larger clonotype sits a single base away. The donors were healthy, HIV-negative adults with no recently reported acute infections or vaccinations. Every donor was a Caucasian adult living in Nashville, Tennessee, USA. For unsorted samples, 100 million or so PBMCs were counted, and genomic DNA was extracted using the QIAamp DNA Blood Mini kit. After blood collection by leukapheresis, PBMCs were isolated using Ficoll-Histopaque density gradient centrifugation and then cryopreserved in the vapor phase of liquid nitrogen.

The clonotype was recovered from a woman aged 40 to 55 in good health. Some clones in this sample may be carry-over from other donors' samples. The chain is assembled from TRBV4-1 and TRBJ2-7; TRBD2 matches 10 bases in the middle. The sequenced sample was PBMCs. For the CDR3, the sequence is CASSQVYTGLAARSSYEQYF. The nucleotide sequence reads TGCGCCAGCAGCCAGGTATACACTGGACTAGCGGCCCGGAGCTCCTACGAGCAGTACTTC.